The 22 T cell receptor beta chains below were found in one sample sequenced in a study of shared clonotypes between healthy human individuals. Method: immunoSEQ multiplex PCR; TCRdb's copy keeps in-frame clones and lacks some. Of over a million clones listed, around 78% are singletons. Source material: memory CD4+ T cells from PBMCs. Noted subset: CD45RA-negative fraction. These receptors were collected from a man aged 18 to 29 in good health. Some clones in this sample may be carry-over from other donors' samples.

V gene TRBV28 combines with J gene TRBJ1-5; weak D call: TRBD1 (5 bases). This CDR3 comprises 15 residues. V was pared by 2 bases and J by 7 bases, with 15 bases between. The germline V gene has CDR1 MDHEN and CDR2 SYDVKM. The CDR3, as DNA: TGTGCCAGCAGTTTAAGTGTGGAGGGGAAACAGCCCCAGCATTTT. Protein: CASSLSVEGKQPQHF.

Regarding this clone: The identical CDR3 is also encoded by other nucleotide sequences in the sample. The CDR3 loop reads CASSLNRGELFF. CDR3 sequence (DNA): TGTGCCAGCAGCTTAAATAGAGGGGAGCTGTTTTTT. The gene calls are TRBV7-3 and TRBJ2-2, with D uncertain. This CDR3 has 12 residues. CDR1 SGHTA and CDR2 FQGTGA come from the germline V gene. Trimming stripped 1 base from V and 8 bases from J, with 5 bases between.

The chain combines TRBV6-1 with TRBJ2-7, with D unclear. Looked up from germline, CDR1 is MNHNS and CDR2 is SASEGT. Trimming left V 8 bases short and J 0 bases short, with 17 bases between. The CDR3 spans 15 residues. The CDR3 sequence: CASSFDFLSSYEQYF. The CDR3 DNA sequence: TGTGCCAGCTCTTTTGACTTCCTCAGCTCCTACGAGCAGTACTTC.

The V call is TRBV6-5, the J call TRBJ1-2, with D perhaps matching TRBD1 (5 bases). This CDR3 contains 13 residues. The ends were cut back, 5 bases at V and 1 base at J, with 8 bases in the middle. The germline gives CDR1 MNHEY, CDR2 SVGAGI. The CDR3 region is CASSPQDNYGYTF. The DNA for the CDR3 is TGTGCCAGCAGTCCACAGGATAACTATGGCTACACCTTC.

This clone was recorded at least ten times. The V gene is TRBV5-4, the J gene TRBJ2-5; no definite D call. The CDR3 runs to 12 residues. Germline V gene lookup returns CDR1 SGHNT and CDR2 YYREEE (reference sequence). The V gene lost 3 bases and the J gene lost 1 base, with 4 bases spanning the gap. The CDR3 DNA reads TGTGCCAGCAGCTCCTCCCAAGAGACCCAGTACTTC. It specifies CASSSSQETQYF.

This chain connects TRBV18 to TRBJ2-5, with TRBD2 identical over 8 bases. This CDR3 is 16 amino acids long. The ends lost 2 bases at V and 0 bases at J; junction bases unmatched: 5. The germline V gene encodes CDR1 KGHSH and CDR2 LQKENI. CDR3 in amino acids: CASSPTSGTNQETQYF. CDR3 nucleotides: TGTGCCAGCTCACCAACTAGCGGCACTAACCAAGAGACCCAGTACTTC.

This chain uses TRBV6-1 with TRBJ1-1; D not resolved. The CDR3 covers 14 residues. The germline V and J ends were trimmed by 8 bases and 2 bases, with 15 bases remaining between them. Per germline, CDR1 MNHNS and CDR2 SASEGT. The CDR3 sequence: CASGGSWINTEAFF. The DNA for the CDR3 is TGTGCCAGCGGAGGGTCCTGGATAAACACTGAAGCTTTCTTT.

The DNA of the CDR3 is TGCGCCAGCAGTGATGGGCTTTCTAGCTCTGGAAACACCATATATTTT. It encodes CASSDGLSSSGNTIYF. The V call is TRBV10-2, the J call TRBJ1-3; no clear D gene. V shed 3 bases and J shed 0 bases, with 12 bases lying between them. Germline lookup yields CDR1 WSHSY and CDR2 SAAADI. The CDR3 consists of 16 residues.

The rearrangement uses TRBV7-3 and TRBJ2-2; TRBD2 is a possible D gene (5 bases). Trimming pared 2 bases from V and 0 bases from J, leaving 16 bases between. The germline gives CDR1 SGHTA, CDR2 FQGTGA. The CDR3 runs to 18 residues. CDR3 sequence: CASSLDAQGSANTGELFF. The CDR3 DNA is TGTGCCAGCAGCTTAGATGCGCAAGGGAGCGCGAACACCGGGGAGCTGTTTTTT.

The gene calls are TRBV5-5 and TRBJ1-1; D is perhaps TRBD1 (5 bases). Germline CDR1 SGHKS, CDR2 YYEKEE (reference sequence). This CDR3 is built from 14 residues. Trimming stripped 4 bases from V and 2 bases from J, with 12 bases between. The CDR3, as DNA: TGTGCCAGCAGCCTTTCCTGGGGCAACACTGAAGCTTTCTTT. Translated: CASSLSWGNTEAFF.

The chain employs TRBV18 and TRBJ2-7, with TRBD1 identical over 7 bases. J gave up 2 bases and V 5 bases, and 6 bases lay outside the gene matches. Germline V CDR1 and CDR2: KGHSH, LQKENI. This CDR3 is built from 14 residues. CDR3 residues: CASSTRTGPYEQYF. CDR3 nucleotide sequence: TGTGCCAGCTCAACAAGGACAGGTCCCTACGAGCAGTACTTC. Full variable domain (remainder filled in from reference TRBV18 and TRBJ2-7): NAGVMQNPRHLVRRRGQEARLRCSPMKGHSHVYWYRQLPEEGLKFMVYLQKENIIDESGMPKERFSAEFPKEGPSILRIQQVVRGDSAAYFCASSTRTGPYEQYFGPGTRLTVT.

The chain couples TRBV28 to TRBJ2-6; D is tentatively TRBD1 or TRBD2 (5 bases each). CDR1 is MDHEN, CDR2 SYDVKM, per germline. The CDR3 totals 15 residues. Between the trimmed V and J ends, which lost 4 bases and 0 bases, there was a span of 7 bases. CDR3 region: CASSWGFSGANVLTF. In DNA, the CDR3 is TGTGCCAGCAGTTGGGGGTTCTCTGGGGCCAACGTCCTGACTTTC.

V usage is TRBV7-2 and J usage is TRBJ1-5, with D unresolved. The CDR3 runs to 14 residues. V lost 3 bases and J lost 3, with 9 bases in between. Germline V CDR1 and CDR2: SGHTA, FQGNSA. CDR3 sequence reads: CASSFPGLNQPQHF. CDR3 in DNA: TGTGCCAGCAGCTTCCCGGGTCTCAATCAGCCCCAGCATTTT. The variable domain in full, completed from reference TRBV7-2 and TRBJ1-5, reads GAGVSQSPSNKVTEKGKDVELRCDPISGHTALYWYRQSLGQGLEFLIYFQGNSAPDKSGLPSDRFSAERTGGSVSTLTIQRTQQEDSAVYLCASSFPGLNQPQHFGDGTRLSIL.

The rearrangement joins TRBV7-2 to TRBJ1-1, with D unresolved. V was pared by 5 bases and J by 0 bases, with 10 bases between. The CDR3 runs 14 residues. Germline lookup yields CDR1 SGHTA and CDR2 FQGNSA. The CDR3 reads CASSTWMVNTEAFF. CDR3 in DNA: TGTGCCAGCAGCACCTGGATGGTGAACACTGAAGCTTTCTTT.

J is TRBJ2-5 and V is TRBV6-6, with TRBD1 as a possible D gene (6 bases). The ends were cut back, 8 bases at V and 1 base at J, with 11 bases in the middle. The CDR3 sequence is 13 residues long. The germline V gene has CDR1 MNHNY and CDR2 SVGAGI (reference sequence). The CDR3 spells CASRDTSQETQYF. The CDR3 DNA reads TGTGCCAGCCGGGACACCTCCCAAGAGACCCAGTACTTC.

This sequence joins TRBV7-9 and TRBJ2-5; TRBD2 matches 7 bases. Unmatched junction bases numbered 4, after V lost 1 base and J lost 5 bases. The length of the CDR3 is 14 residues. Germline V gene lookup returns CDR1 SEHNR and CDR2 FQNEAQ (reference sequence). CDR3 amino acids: CASSLVAGAETQYF. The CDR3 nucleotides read TGTGCCAGCAGCTTAGTGGCGGGAGCGGAGACCCAGTACTTC.

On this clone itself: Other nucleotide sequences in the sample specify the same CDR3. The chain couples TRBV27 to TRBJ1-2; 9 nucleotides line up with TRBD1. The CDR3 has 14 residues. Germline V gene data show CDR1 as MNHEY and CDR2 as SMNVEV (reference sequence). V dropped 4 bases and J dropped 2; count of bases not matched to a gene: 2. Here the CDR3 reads CASSSGQGNYGYTF. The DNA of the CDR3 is TGTGCCAGCAGTTCTGGACAGGGGAACTATGGCTACACCTTC.

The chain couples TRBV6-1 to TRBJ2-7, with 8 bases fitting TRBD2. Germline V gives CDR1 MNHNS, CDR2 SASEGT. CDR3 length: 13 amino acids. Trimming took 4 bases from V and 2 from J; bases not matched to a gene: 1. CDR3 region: CASSGGLAYEQYF. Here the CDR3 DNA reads TGTGCCAGCAGTGGGGGACTAGCCTACGAGCAGTACTTC.

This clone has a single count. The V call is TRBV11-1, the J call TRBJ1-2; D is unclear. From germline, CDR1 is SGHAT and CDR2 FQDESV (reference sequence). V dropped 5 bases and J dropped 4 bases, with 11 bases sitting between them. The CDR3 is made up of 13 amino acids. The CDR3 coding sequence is TGTGCCAGCAGCCCGGACGGGCGCTATGGCTACACCTTC. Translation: CASSPDGRYGYTF.

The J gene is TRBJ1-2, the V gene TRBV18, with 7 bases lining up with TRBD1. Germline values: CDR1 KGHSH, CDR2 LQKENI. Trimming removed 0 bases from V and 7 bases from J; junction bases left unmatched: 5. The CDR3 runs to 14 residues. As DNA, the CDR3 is TGTGCCAGCTCACCACCGACAGGGACTGTTGGCTACACCTTC. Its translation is CASSPPTGTVGYTF.

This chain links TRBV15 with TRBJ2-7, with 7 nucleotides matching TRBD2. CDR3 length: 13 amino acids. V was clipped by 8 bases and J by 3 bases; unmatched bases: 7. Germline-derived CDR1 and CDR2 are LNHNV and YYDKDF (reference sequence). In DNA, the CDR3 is TGTGCCACCCAGGTGGGAGGGCGCTACGAGCAGTACTTC. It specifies CATQVGGRYEQYF.

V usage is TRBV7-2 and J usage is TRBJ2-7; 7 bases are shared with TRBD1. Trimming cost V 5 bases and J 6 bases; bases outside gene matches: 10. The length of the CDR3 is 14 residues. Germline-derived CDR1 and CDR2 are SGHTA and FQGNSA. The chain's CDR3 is CASSPRQGGAEQYF. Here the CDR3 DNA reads TGTGCCAGCAGCCCCAGACAGGGTGGGGCCGAGCAGTACTTC.